This T cell receptor (beta chain) was captured in a study of OX40 agonist ivuxolimab in advanced cancers. Across the whole study: Past anti-PD-1, anti-PD-L1 or anti-CTLA-4 therapy was accepted, and 40% had received some. The study, taken as a whole, reports: At 0.1 to 3.0 mg/kg, CD4+ and CD8+ blood T cells expanded clonally by week 6. Relative to CD4+ cells, CD8+ T cells on average had more expanded clones.

This clone was seen only a few times. The antigen remains undetermined. Germline V gene data show CDR1 as SNHLY and CDR2 as FYNNEI. The CDR3 has 13 residues. The V end lost 8 bases, the J end lost 6 bases, and 14 bases lay between the germline ends. Assay: immunoSEQ multiplex PCR; the TCRdb copy retains only in-frame clones and omits some. Altogether tens of thousands of clones are present, over 80% being singletons, with the ten largest covering approximately 21%. Sequenced material: CD4+ or CD8+ T cells sorted from blood, taken in a trial of the OX40 agonist ivuxolimab. The chain carries TRBV2 and TRBJ1-5, with D perhaps matching TRBD1 (5 bases). The sequence derives from an adult with an advanced solid tumor such as melanoma, head and neck, liver or kidney cancer. The CDR3 nucleotides are TGTGCCAGCGGATGGGTCGGGACTCAGCCCCAGCATTTT. Its translation: CASGWVGTQPQHF.